The present TCR beta chain was sequenced within a study of cytomegalovirus exposure and HLA in healthy donors. CDR1 and CDR2 (germline): MNHEY, SVGAGI. The CDR3 sequence is 12 residues long. Trimming stripped 5 bases from V and 5 bases from J, with 10 bases between. Note on this clone: Its antigen is not known.

Primers for the PCR totalled 60 Vbeta and 13 Jbeta. Clones were sequenced by immunoSEQ multiplex PCR, and TCRdb holds only the in-frame ones, with some missing. The table shows roughly 93,000 clones, with just over 75% occurring only once. Whole-study results and caveats: Apart from CMV serostatus, no immune exposure information was available. Researchers catalogued about 150 TCR beta chains as cytomegalovirus-associated. A highly shared variant cluster was judged a likely technical artifact. Later analysis identified a missense DCLRE1C variant that was linked to TCR beta V- and J-gene trimming.

The sequence came from a man under 40 in good health and CMV-seronegative. V and J are TRBV6-5 and TRBJ2-7; perhaps TRBD1 as D (5 bases). Sequenced input: PBMCs. The CDR3 bases are TGTGCCAGCAGTGAAGGGGTGGACGAGCAGTACTTC. Its protein product is CASSEGVDEQYF.